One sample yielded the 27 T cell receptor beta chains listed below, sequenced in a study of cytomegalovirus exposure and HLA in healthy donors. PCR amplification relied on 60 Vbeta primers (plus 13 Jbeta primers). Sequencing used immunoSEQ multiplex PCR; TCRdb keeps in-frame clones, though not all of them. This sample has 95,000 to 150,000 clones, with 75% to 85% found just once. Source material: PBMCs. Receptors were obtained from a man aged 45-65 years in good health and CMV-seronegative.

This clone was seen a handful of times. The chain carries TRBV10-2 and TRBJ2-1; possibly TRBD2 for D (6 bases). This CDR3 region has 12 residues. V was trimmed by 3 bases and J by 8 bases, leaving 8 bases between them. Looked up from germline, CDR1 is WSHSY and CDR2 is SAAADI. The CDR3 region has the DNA TGCGCCAGCAGTGAATGGGAGGATGAGCAGTTCTTC. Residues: CASSEWEDEQFF.

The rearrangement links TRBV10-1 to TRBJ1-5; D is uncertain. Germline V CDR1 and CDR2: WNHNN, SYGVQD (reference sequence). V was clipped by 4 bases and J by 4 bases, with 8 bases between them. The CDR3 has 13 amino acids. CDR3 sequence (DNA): TGCGCCAGCAGTGCTTCGGGGAATCAGCCCCAGCATTTT. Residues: CASSASGNQPQHF.

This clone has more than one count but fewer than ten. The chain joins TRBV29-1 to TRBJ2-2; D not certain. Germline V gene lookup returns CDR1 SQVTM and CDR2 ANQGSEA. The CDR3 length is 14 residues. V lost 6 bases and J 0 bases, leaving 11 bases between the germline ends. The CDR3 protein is CSVLQYANTGELFF. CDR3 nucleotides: TGCAGCGTCTTACAGTACGCGAACACCGGGGAGCTGTTTTTT.

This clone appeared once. The CDR3 region is CASSQGYGGGAIETQYF. CDR3 nucleotides: TGTGCCAGCAGCCAAGGGTATGGCGGGGGGGCCATAGAGACCCAGTACTTC. The chain uses TRBV4-2 and TRBJ2-5; 9 positions match TRBD2. The V gene's germline CDR1 is LGHNA and CDR2 YNFKEQ. V shed 1 base, J shed 4 bases, and the junction held 10 bases outside the gene matches. The CDR3 is 17 residues long.

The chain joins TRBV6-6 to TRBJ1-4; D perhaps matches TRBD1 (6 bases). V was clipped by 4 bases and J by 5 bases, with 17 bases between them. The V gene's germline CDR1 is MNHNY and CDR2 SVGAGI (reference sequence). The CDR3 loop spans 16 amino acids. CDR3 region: CASSWGIYRENEKLFF. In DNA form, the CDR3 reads TGTGCCAGCAGTTGGGGCATCTACAGGGAAAATGAAAAACTGTTTTTT.

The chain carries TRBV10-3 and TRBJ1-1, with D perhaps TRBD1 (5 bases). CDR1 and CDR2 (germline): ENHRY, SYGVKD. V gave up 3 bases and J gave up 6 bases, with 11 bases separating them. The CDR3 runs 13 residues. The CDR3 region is CAISDGGDAEAFF. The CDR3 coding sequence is TGTGCCATCAGTGACGGGGGGGACGCTGAAGCTTTCTTT.

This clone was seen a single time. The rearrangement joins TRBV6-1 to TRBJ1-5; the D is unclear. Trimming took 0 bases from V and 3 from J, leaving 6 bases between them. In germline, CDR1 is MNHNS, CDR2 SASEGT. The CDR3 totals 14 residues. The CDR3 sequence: CASSEANSNQPQHF. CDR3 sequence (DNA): TGTGCCAGCAGTGAAGCCAATTCCAATCAGCCCCAGCATTTT.

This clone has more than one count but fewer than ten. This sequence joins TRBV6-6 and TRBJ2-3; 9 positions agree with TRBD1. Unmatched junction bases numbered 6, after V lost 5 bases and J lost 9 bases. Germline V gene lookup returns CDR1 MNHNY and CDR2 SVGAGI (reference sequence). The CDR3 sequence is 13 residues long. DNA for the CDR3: TGTGCCAGCAGTCCGGGACAGGGTATAACGCAGTATTTT. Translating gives CASSPGQGITQYF.

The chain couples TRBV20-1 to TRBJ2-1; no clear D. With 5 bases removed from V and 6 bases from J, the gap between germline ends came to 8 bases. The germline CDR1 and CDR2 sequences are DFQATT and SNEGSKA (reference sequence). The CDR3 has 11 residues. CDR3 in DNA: TGCAGTGCTCCCGACTCCAATGAGCAGTTCTTC. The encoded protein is CSAPDSNEQFF.

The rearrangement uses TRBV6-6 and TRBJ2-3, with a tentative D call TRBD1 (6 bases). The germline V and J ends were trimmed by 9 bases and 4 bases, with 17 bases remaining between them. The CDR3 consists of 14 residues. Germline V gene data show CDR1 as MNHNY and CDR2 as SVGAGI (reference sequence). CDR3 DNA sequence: TGTGCCAGTTCACCGGGCCACAGGGCAGATACGCAGTATTTT. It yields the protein CASSPGHRADTQYF.

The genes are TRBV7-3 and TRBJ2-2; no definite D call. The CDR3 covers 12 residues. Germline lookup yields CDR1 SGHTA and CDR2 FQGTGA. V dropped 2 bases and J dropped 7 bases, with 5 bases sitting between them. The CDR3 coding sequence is TGTGCCAGCAGCTTACCTGTCGGGGAGCTGTTTTTT. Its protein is CASSLPVGELFF.

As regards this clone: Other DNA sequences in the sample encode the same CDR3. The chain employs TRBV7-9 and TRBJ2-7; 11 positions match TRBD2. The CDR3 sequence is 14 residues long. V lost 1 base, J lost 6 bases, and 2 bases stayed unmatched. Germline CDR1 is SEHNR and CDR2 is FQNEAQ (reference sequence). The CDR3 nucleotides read TGTGCCAGCAGCTTAGGGCTAGCGGGGGGCGAGCAGTACGTC. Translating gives CASSLGLAGGEQYV.

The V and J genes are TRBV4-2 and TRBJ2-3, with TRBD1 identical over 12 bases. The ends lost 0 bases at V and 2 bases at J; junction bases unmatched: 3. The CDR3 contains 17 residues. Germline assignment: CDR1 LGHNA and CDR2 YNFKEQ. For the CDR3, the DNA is TGTGCCAGCAGCCAAGATCGGGACAGGGGGCTCACAGATACGCAGTATTTT. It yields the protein CASSQDRDRGLTDTQYF.

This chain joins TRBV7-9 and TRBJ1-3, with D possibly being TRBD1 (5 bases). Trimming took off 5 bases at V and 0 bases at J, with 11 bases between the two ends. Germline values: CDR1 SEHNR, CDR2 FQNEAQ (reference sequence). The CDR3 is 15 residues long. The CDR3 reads CASSPQGDSGNTIYF. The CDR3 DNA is TGTGCCAGCAGCCCGCAGGGCGACTCTGGAAACACCATATATTTT.

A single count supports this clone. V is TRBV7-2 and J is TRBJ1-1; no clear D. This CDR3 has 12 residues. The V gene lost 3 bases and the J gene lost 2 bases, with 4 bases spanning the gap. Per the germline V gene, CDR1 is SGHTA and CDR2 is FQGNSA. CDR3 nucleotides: TGTGCCAGCAGCTTTCGTAACACTGAAGCTTTCTTT. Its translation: CASSFRNTEAFF.

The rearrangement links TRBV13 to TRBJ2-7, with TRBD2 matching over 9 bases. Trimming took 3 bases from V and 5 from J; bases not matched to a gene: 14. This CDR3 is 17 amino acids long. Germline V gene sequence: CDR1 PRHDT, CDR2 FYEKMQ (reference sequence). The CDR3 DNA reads TGTGCCAGCAGCTTTGGGGGTAGCGGGGGTGGAGAGGACGAGCAGTACGTC. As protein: CASSFGGSGGGEDEQYV.

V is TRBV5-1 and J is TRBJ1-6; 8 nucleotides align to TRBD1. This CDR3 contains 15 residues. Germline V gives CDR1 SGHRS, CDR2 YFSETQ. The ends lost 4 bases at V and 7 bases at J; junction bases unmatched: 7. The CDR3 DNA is TGCGCCAGCAGCATTGGGCAGGGGGCGAATTCACCCCTCCACTTT. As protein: CASSIGQGANSPLHF.

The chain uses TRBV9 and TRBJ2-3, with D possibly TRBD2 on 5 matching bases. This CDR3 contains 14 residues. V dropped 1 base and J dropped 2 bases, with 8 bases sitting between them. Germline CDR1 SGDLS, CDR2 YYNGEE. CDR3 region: CASSVSSDTDTQYF. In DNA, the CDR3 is TGTGCCAGCAGCGTAAGTAGCGACACAGATACGCAGTATTTT. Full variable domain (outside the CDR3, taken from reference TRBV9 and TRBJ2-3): DSGVTQTPKHLITATGQRVTLRCSPRSGDLSVYWYQQSLDQGLQFLIQYYNGEERAKGNILERFSAQQFPDLHSELNLSSLELGDSALYFCASSVSSDTDTQYFGPGTRLTVL.

As DNA, the CDR3 is TGTGCCTGGAGTCAGGGAATCTCTGGAAACACCATATATTTT. Its protein is CAWSQGISGNTIYF. The V call is TRBV30, the J call TRBJ1-3; tentative D call: TRBD1 (5 bases). The V end was cut by 2 bases, the J end by 0 bases, with 8 bases between. The CDR3 covers 14 residues. Germline CDR1 is GTSNPN and CDR2 is SVGIG (reference sequence). Full variable domain (outside the CDR3, taken from reference TRBV30 and TRBJ1-3): SQTIHQWPATLVQPVGSPLSLECTVEGTSNPNLYWYRQAAGRGLQLLFYSVGIGQISSEVPQNLSASRPQDRQFILSSKKLLLSDSGFYLCAWSQGISGNTIYFGEGSWLTVV.

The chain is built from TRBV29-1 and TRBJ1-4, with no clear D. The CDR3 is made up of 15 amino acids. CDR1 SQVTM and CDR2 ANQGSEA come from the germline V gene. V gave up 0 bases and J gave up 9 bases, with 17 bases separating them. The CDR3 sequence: CSVEDLQADVQKLFF. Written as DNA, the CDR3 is TGCAGCGTTGAAGATCTTCAAGCGGACGTCCAAAAACTGTTTTTT.

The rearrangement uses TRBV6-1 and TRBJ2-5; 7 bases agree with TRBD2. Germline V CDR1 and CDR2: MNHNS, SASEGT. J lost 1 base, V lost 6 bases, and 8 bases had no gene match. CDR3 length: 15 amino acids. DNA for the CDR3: TGTGCCAGCAGCTGGGAGGGACCCATCCAAGAGACCCAGTACTTC. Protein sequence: CASSWEGPIQETQYF.

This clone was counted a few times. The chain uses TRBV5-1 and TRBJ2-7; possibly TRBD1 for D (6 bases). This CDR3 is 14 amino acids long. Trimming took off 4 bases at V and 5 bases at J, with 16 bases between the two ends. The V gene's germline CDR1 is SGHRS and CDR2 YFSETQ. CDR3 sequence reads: CASSGDTAGDEQYF. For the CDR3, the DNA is TGCGCCAGCAGCGGCGACACGGCAGGGGACGAGCAGTACTTC.

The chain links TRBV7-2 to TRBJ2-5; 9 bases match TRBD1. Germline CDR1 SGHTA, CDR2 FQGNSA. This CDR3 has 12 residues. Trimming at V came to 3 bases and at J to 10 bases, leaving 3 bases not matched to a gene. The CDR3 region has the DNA TGTGCCAGCAGCTTGACAGGGGGTGACCAGTACTTC. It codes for CASSLTGGDQYF.

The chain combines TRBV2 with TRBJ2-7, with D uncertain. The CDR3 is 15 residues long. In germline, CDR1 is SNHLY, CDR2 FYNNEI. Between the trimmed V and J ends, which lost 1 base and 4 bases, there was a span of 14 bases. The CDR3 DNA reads TGTGCCAGCAGTGAAGAGGCTGGTGGCGGATACGAGCAGTACTTC. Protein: CASSEEAGGGYEQYF.

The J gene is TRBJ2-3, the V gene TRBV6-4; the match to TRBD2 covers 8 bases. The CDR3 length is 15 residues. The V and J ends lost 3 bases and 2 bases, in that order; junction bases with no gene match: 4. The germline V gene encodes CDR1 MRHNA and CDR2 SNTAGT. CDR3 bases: TGTGCCAGCAGTGAGCTAGCGGGTAACACAGATACGCAGTATTTT. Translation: CASSELAGNTDTQYF.

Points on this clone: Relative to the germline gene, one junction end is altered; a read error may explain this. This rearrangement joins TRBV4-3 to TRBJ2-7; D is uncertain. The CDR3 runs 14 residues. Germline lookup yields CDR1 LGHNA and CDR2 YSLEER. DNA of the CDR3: TGCGCCAGCAGCCCTACCGGGTCCTCCAACGAGCAGTACTTC. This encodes CASSPTGSSNEQYF.

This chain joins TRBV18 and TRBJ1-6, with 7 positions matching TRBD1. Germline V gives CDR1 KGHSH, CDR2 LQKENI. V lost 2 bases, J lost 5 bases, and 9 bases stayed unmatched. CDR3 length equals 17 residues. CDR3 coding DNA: TGTGCCAGCTCACCAGCCCGCGGGACAGCTGATAATTCACCCCTCCACTTT. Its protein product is CASSPARGTADNSPLHF.